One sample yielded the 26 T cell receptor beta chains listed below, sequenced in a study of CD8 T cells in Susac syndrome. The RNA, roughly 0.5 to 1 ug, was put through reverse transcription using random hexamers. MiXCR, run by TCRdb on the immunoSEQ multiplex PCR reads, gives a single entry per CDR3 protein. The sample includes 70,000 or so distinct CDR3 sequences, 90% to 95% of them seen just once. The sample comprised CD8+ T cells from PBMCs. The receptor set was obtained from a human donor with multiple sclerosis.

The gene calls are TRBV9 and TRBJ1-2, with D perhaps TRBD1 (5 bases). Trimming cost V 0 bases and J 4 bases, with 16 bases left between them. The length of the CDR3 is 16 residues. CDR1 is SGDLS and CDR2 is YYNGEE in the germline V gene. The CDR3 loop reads CASSVDPGRGSYGYTF. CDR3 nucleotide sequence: TGTGCCAGCAGCGTAGACCCGGGACGTGGCTCCTATGGCTACACCTTC.

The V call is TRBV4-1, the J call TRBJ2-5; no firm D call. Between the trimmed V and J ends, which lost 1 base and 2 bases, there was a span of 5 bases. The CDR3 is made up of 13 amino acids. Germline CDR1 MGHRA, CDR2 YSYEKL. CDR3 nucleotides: TGCGCCAGCAGCCAAGGGTTACAAGAGACCCAGTACTTC. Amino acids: CASSQGLQETQYF.

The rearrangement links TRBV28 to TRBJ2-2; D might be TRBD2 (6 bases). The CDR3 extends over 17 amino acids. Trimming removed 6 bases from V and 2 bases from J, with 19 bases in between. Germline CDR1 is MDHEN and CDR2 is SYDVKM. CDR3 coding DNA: TGTGCCAGCAGACTCTCGTGGAGCGGGTTAAACACCGGGGAGCTGTTTTTT. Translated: CASRLSWSGLNTGELFF.

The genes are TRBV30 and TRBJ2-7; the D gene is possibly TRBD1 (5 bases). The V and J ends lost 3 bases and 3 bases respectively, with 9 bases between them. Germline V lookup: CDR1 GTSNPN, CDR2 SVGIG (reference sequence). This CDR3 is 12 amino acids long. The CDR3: CAWRGVNYEQYF. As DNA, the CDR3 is TGTGCCTGGAGAGGGGTTAACTACGAGCAGTACTTC.

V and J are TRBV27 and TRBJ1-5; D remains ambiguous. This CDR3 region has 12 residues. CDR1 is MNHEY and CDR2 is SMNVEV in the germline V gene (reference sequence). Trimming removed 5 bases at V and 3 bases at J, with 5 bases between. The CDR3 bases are TGTGCCAGCAGTCCCATCAATCAGCCCCAGCATTTT. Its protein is CASSPINQPQHF.

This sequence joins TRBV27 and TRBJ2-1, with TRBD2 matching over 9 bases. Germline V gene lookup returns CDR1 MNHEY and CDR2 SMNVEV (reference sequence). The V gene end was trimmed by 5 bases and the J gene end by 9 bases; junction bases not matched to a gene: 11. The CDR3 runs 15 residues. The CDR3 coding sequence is TGTGCCAGCAGTCCCCCTCCGGGACTAGCCGCTGAGCAGTTCTTC. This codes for CASSPPPGLAAEQFF.

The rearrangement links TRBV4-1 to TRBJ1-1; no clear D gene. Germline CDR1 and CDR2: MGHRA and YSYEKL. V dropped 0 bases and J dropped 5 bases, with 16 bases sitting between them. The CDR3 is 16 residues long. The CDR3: CASSQDFRPVGTEAFF. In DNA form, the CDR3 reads TGCGCCAGCAGCCAAGATTTTCGTCCGGTGGGGACTGAAGCTTTCTTT.

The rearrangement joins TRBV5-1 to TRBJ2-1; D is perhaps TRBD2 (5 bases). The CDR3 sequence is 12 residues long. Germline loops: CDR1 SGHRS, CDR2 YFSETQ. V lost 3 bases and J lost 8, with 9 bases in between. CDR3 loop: CASSSGSHEQFF. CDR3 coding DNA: TGCGCCAGCAGCTCTGGGAGTCATGAGCAGTTCTTC.

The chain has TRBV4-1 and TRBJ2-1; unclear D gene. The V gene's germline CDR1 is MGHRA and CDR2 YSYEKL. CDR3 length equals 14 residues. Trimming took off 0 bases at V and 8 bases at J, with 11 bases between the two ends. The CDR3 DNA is TGCGCCAGCAGCCAAGAGGGATACGCGGATGAGCAGTTCTTC. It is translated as CASSQEGYADEQFF.

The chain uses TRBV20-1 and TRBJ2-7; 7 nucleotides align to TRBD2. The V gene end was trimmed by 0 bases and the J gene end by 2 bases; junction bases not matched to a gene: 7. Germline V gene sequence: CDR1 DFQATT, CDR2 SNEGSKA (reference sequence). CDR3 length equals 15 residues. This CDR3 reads CSARDVQRDPYEQYF. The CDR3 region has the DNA TGCAGTGCTAGAGATGTCCAGCGGGACCCCTACGAGCAGTACTTC.

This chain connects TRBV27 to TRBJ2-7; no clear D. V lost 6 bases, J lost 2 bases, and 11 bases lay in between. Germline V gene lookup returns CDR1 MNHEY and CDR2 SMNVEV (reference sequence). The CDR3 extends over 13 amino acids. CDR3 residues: CASRDRRTYEQYF. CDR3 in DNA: TGTGCCAGCAGAGACCGACGTACCTACGAGCAGTACTTC.

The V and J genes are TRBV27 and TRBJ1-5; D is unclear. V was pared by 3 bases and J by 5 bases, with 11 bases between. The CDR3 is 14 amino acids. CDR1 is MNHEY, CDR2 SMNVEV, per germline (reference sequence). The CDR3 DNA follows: TGTGCCAGCAGTTTCGGTAACCTTTATCAGCCCCAGCATTTT. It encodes CASSFGNLYQPQHF.

The CDR3, as DNA: TGTGCCAGCAGCCCCGGGACTAGCGAACATCCGGAGACCCAGTACTTC. This gives the protein CASSPGTSEHPETQYF. V and J are TRBV11-1 and TRBJ2-5; TRBD2 aligns across 10 bases. CDR3 length: 16 amino acids. With 5 bases clipped from V and 5 bases from J, the junction kept 11 bases outside the gene matches. The V gene's germline CDR1 is SGHAT and CDR2 FQDESV (reference sequence).

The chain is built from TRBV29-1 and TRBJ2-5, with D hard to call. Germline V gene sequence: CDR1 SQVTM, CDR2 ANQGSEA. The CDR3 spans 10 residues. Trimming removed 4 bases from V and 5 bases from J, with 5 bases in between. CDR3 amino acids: CSVVAETQYF. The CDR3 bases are TGCAGCGTTGTAGCCGAGACCCAGTACTTC. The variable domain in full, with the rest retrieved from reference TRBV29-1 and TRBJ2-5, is SAVISQKPSRDICQRGTSLTIQCQVDSQVTMMFWYRQQPGQSLTLIATANQGSEATYESGFVIDKFPISRPNLTFSTLTVSNMSPEDSSIYLCSVVAETQYFGPGTRLLVL.

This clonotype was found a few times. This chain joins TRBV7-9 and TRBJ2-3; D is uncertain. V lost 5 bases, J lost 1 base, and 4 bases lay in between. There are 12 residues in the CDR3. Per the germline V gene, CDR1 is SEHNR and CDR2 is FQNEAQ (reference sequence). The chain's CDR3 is CASSPRTDTQYF. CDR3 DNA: TGTGCCAGCAGCCCTCGCACAGATACGCAGTATTTT. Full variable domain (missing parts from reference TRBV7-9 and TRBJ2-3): DTGVSQNPRHKITKRGQNVTFRCDPISEHNRLYWYRQTLGQGPEFLTYFQNEAQLEKSRLLSDRFSAERPKGSFSTLEIQRTEQGDSAMYLCASSPRTDTQYFGPGTRLTVL.

CDR3 amino acids: CASSLGWGYTF. The CDR3 nucleotides are TGCGCCAGCAGCTTGGGTTGGGGCTACACCTTC. V usage is TRBV5-1 and J usage is TRBJ1-2; D is undetermined. CDR1 and CDR2 (germline): SGHRS, YFSETQ. The ends were cut back, 0 bases at V and 8 bases at J, with 5 bases in the middle. CDR3 size: 11 residues. The full variable domain, its missing parts supplied by reference TRBV5-1 and TRBJ1-2, is KAGVTQTPRYLIKTRGQQVTLSCSPISGHRSVSWYQQTPGQGLQFLFEYFSETQRNKGNFPGRFSGRQFSNSRSEMNVSTLELGDSALYLCASSLGWGYTFGSGTRLTVV.

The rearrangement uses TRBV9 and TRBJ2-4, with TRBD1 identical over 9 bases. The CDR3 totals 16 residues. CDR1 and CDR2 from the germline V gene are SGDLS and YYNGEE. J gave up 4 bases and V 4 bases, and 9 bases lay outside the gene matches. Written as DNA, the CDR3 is TGTGCCAGCAGCCCCGGACAGGGGCAGCAGAAAAACATTCAGTACTTC. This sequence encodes CASSPGQGQQKNIQYF.

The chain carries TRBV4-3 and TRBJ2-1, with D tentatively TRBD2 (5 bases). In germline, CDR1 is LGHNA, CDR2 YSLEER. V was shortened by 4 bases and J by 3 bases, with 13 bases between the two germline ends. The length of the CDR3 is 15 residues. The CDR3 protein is CASSRSADRYNEQFF. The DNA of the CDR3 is TGCGCCAGCAGCCGTAGCGCGGATCGCTACAATGAGCAGTTCTTC.

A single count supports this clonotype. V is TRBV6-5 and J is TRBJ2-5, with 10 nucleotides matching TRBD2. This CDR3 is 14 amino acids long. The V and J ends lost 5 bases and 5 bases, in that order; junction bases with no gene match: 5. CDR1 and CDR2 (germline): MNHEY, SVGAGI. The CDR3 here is CASSNTGLAETQYF. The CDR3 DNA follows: TGTGCCAGCAGTAACACGGGACTAGCGGAGACCCAGTACTTC.

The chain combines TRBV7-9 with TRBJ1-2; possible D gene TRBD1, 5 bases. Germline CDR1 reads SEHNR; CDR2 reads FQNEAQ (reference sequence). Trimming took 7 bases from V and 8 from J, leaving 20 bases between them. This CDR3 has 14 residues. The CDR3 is CASTQGGDDYGYTF. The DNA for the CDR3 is TGTGCCAGCACCCAAGGAGGGGACGATTACGGCTACACCTTC.

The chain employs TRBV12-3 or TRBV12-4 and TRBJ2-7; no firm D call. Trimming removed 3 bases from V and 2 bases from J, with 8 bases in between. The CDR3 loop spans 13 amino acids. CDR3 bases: TGTGCCAGCAGTTTCGAACGTACCTACGAGCAGTACTTC. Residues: CASSFERTYEQYF.

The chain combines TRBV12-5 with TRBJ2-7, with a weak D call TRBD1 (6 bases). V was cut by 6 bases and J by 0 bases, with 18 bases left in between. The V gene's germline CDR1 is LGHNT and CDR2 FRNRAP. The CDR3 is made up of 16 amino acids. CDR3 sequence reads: CASGYPQGPSSYEQYF. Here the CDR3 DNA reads TGTGCTAGTGGGTATCCGCAGGGGCCCAGCTCCTACGAGCAGTACTTC.

CDR3 protein: CASSPPVSSGSGETQYF. CDR3 bases: TGTGCCAGCTCACCACCGGTGTCTAGCGGGAGTGGAGAGACCCAGTACTTC. The chain combines TRBV18 with TRBJ2-5, with 10 bases that match TRBD2. Looked up from germline, CDR1 is KGHSH and CDR2 is LQKENI. Unmatched junction bases numbered 8, after V lost 0 bases and J lost 4 bases. The CDR3 consists of 17 residues.

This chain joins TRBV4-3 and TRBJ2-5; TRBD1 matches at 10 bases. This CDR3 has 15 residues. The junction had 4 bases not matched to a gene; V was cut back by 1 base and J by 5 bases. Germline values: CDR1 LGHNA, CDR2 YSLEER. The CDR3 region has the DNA TGCGCCAGCAGCCAAGGACAGGGGGCCTTGGAGACCCAGTACTTC. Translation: CASSQGQGALETQYF.

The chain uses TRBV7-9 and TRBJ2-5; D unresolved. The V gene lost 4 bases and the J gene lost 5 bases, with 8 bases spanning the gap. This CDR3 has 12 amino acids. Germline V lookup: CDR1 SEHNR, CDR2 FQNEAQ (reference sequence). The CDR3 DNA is TGTGCCAGCAGCTCCGGATGGGAGACCCAGTACTTC. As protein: CASSSGWETQYF.

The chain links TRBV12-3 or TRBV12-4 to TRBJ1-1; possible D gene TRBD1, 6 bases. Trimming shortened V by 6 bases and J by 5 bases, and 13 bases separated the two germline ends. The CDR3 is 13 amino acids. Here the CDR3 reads CASRTGTLTEAFF. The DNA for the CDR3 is TGTGCCAGCAGGACCGGGACATTAACTGAAGCTTTCTTT.